The 8 T cell receptor beta chains below all came from one sample that was sequenced in a study of shared clonotypes between healthy human individuals. CD45RO-negative, CCR7-positively selected cells formed the naive CD8 fraction, excluding terminally differentiated effector memory CD45RA+ cells. The repertoire was sequenced with immunoSEQ multiplex PCR; TCRdb's copy has only in-frame clones and lacks some. The table has about 2.2 million clones, 90% to 95% seen once; the top ten hold 1.5% to 2%. Sequencing used naive CD8+ T cells from PBMCs. These receptor sequences come from a man between 18 and 35 years old in good health. Some clones in this sample may be carry-over from other donors' samples.

V is TRBV2 and J is TRBJ1-5; 8 nucleotides align to TRBD1. CDR3 length: 15 residues. CDR1 and CDR2 (germline): SNHLY, FYNNEI. V lost 4 bases to trimming and J lost 6 bases; unmatched junction nucleotides: 8. The CDR3 DNA reads as TGTGCCAGCAGTGGGCCCAGGGGGCCCGGTCAGCCCCAGCATTTT. This gives the protein CASSGPRGPGQPQHF.

The chain has TRBV4-3 and TRBJ1-1; D perhaps matches TRBD1 (6 bases). CDR1 is LGHNA and CDR2 is YSLEER in the germline V gene. The V end lost 5 bases, the J end lost 11 bases, and 24 bases lay between the germline ends. The CDR3 loop spans 15 amino acids. Here the CDR3 DNA reads TGCGCCAGCAGCTCCCGGACAGAAGGCTGGCCCCGGGCTTTCTTT. It specifies CASSSRTEGWPRAFF.

This clone was observed a single time. CDR3 in amino acids: CASSSGLAPQETQYF. Written as DNA, the CDR3 is TGTGCCAGCAGCTCGGGACTAGCGCCACAAGAGACCCAGTACTTC. J is TRBJ2-5 and V is TRBV7-9, with 10 bases identical to TRBD2. CDR3 size: 15 residues. The germline V gene encodes CDR1 SEHNR and CDR2 FQNEAQ (reference sequence). V lost 4 bases and J lost 2; bases outside the gene matches: 4.

This clone was recorded once. V gene TRBV7-3 combines with J gene TRBJ2-5; D tentatively fits TRBD1 or TRBD2 (5 bases each). CDR1 SGHTA and CDR2 FQGTGA come from the germline V gene. Trimming took off 5 bases at V and 0 bases at J, with 16 bases between the two ends. The CDR3 is 16 amino acids. In nucleotides, the CDR3 is TGTGCCAGCAGCCCCCGGGGCGGAACCTACCAAGAGACCCAGTACTTC. Residues: CASSPRGGTYQETQYF.

The CDR3 nucleotides are TGTGCCAGTAGTACCGGGACAGCGGCCCAGCATTTT. Translation: CASSTGTAAQHF. The rearrangement uses TRBV19 and TRBJ1-5; TRBD1 matches at 7 bases. The CDR3 sequence is 12 residues long. Trimming took 4 bases from V and 11 from J; bases not matched to a gene: 5. CDR1 and CDR2 (germline): LNHDA, SQIVND (reference sequence).

This chain's CDR3 is CASSVWRTSEIFEQFF. In DNA, the CDR3 is TGTGCCAGCAGCGTTTGGAGGACTAGCGAAATTTTTGAGCAGTTCTTC. The chain is built from TRBV11-1 and TRBJ2-1, with 9 nucleotides matching TRBD2. V lost 5 bases and J lost 9; bases outside the gene matches: 14. The CDR3 has 16 amino acids. Germline lookup yields CDR1 SGHAT and CDR2 FQDESV (reference sequence).

The V call is TRBV4-1, the J call TRBJ2-1; D might be TRBD2 (6 bases). Between the trimmed V and J ends, which lost 4 bases and 3 bases, there was a span of 13 bases. CDR1 is MGHRA and CDR2 is YSYEKL in the germline V gene. The CDR3 sequence is 15 residues long. CDR3 sequence reads: CASSLDQRVYNEQFF. CDR3 in DNA: TGCGCCAGCAGCCTCGACCAGCGGGTCTACAATGAGCAGTTCTTC.

This chain links TRBV4-1 with TRBJ2-3; D not resolved. Between the trimmed V and J ends, which lost 0 bases and 9 bases, there was a span of 10 bases. CDR1 and CDR2 from the germline V gene are MGHRA and YSYEKL. This CDR3 region has 13 residues. CDR3 protein: CASSQDGPGTQYF. CDR3 sequence (DNA): TGCGCCAGCAGCCAAGACGGTCCCGGGACGCAGTATTTT.